Below are 13 T cell receptor beta chains sequenced from a single sample in a study of T-cell reconstitution after alpha-beta-depleted transplantation in children. TCRbeta library construction was performed incorporating unique molecular identifiers. Via MiXCR, TCRdb re-called the PCR reads, giving one row per CDR3 protein. The sample gives around 670,000 distinct CDR3 sequences, around 13% of which show up once; 0.79% is in the top ten. Sequencing used PBMCs, obtained before TCRalphabeta/CD19-depleted stem cell transplant. The source is a girl aged 2-9 years with congenital amegakaryocytic thrombocytopenia, due to receive a stem cell transplant.

This clonotype has just a few counts. This chain joins TRBV5-1 and TRBJ2-1; 10 bases are shared with TRBD2. Trimming cost V 4 bases and J 7 bases; bases outside gene matches: 11. This CDR3 is 16 amino acids long. Germline V gene sequence: CDR1 SGHRS, CDR2 YFSETQ. CDR3 loop: CASSPPGLAEGNEQFF. Written as DNA, the CDR3 is TGCGCCAGCAGCCCCCCAGGACTAGCGGAGGGGAATGAGCAGTTCTTC.

The chain has TRBV7-9 and TRBJ2-7; 8 positions match TRBD1. This CDR3 region has 16 residues. From germline, CDR1 is SEHNR and CDR2 FQNEAQ (reference sequence). The junction had 10 bases not matched to a gene; V was cut back by 4 bases and J by 2 bases. The CDR3 region has the DNA TGTGCCAGCAGCTCCCTCGCCTGGGACAGGCCCTACGAGCAGTACTTC. Translation gives CASSSLAWDRPYEQYF.

Points on this clonotype: One end of the junction does not line up with germline, which may come from a read error. This chain links TRBV5-6 with TRBJ1-5; possible D gene TRBD1, 5 bases. CDR1 and CDR2 (germline): SGHDT, YYEEEE. The CDR3 runs 14 residues. CDR3 loop: CASSAWGTGQPLHF. CDR3 nucleotide sequence: TGTGCCAGCAGCGCTTGGGGGACGGGCCAGCCCCTGCATTTT. Based on the CDR3 plus reference TRBV5-6 and TRBJ1-5, the full variable domain is DAGVTQSPTHLIKTRGQQVTLRCSPKSGHDTVSWYQQALGQGPQFIFQYYEEEERQRGNFPDRFSGHQFPNYSSELNVNALLLGDSALYLCASSAWGTGQPLHFGDGTRLSIL.

This clonotype has ten or more counts. V gene TRBV15 combines with J gene TRBJ2-2; D unclear. The V gene's germline CDR1 is LNHNV and CDR2 YYDKDF (reference sequence). V lost 6 bases and J lost 3, with 14 bases in between. This CDR3 comprises 15 residues. The chain's CDR3 is CATRKDVYYTGELFF. CDR3 sequence (DNA): TGTGCCACCAGAAAAGACGTGTATTACACCGGGGAGCTGTTTTTT.

The V gene is TRBV5-8, the J gene TRBJ1-5; D uncertain. CDR3 length: 14 amino acids. Germline assignment: CDR1 SGHTS and CDR2 YDEGEE. V was cut by 3 bases and J by 0 bases, with 7 bases left in between. The CDR3 loop reads CASSSLYSNQPQHF. The DNA of the CDR3 is TGTGCCAGCAGCTCCCTTTATAGCAATCAGCCCCAGCATTTT.

This clonotype was observed a few times. The chain links TRBV19 to TRBJ1-5; D not certain. Germline CDR1 LNHDA, CDR2 SQIVND (reference sequence). V dropped 3 bases and J dropped 0 bases, with 18 bases sitting between them. The CDR3 loop spans 18 amino acids. The CDR3 DNA is TGTGCCAGTAGTATGGAAACGTTGACAACCTATAGCAATCAGCCCCAGCATTTT. It specifies CASSMETLTTYSNQPQHF.

The chain's CDR3 is CASSLLLLGGHNPNEQFF. In DNA, the CDR3 is TGTGCCAGCAGCTTACTCCTTCTCGGCGGGCACAACCCGAATGAGCAGTTCTTC. The chain combines TRBV7-6 with TRBJ2-1; D possibly corresponds to TRBD2 (5 bases). Germline V gene data show CDR1 as SGHVS and CDR2 as FNYEAQ. The CDR3 extends over 18 amino acids. V lost 2 bases, J lost 7 bases, and 24 bases lay in between. The full variable domain, completed using reference TRBV7-6 and TRBJ2-1, is GAGVSQSPRYKVTKRGQDVALRCDPISGHVSLYWYRQALGQGPEFLTYFNYEAQQDKSGLPNDRFSAERPEGSISTLTIQRTEQRDSAMYRCASSLLLLGGHNPNEQFFGPGTRLTVL.

This clonotype was found many times. The rearrangement joins TRBV10-3 to TRBJ1-2; D is ambiguous. V lost 2 bases, J lost 6 bases, and 10 bases lay in between. This CDR3 has 13 residues. Germline V gene sequence: CDR1 ENHRY, CDR2 SYGVKD. The CDR3 loop is CAISETSKHGYTF. CDR3 DNA sequence: TGTGCCATCAGTGAGACCAGCAAGCATGGCTACACCTTC.

This clonotype appeared a few times. The V and J genes are TRBV28 and TRBJ2-5, with 9 bases aligning to TRBD1. V shed 5 bases, J shed 5 bases, and the junction held 9 bases outside the gene matches. CDR1 is MDHEN and CDR2 is SYDVKM in the germline V gene. The CDR3 totals 15 residues. CDR3: CASSPDRGVVETQYF. The DNA of the CDR3 is TGTGCCAGCAGTCCGGACAGGGGCGTTGTGGAGACCCAGTACTTC.

Ten or more counts support this clonotype. This chain connects TRBV20-1 to TRBJ2-3, with TRBD1 matching over 7 bases. The junction had 6 bases not matched to a gene; V was cut back by 5 bases and J by 4 bases. Germline CDR1 DFQATT, CDR2 SNEGSKA (reference sequence). The CDR3 spans 13 residues. CDR3 bases: TGCAGTGCTTCACAGGGGATTGCAGATACGCAGTATTTT. As protein: CSASQGIADTQYF.

This clonotype was picked up many times. This chain joins TRBV5-1 and TRBJ2-1; D remains ambiguous. Between the trimmed V and J ends, which lost 3 bases and 9 bases, there was a span of 22 bases. The length of the CDR3 is 16 residues. Germline V gives CDR1 SGHRS, CDR2 YFSETQ. The CDR3 protein is CASSSNLHTPLPEQFF. CDR3 DNA sequence: TGCGCCAGCAGCTCGAACCTCCACACTCCCTTGCCTGAGCAGTTCTTC.

This clonotype occurred many times. The chain links TRBV28 to TRBJ1-2; TRBD1 might be the D (5 bases). CDR3 length: 15 amino acids. V was pared by 10 bases and J by 2 bases, with 20 bases between. Per germline, CDR1 MDHEN and CDR2 SYDVKM. CDR3 amino acids: CATHQAGRPNYGYTF. For the CDR3, the DNA is TGTGCCACCCACCAGGCGGGACGGCCGAACTATGGCTACACCTTC.

This clonotype was detected only a few times. J is TRBJ1-2 and V is TRBV29-1; a possible D gene is TRBD1 (6 bases). The CDR3 consists of 11 residues. Germline loops: CDR1 SQVTM, CDR2 ANQGSEA. Trimming removed 5 bases at V and 8 bases at J, with 12 bases between. The CDR3 nucleotides read TGCAGCGTTCCACAGGGAGGAGGCTACACCTTC. Encoded protein: CSVPQGGGYTF.